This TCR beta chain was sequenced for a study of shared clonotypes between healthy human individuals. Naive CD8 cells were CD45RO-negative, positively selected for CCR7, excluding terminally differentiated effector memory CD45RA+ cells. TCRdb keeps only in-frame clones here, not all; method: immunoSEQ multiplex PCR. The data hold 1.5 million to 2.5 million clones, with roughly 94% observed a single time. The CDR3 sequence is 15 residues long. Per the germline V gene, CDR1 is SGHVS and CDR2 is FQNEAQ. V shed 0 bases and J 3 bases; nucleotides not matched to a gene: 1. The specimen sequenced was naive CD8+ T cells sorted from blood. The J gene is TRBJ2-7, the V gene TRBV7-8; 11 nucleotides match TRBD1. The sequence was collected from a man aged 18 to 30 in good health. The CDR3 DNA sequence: TGTGCCAGCAGCTTAGCCGGGACAGGGGGCTACGAGCAGTACTTC. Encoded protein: CASSLAGTGGYEQYF. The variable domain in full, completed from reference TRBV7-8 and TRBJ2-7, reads GAGVSQSPRYKVAKRGQDVALRCDPISGHVSLFWYQQALGQGPEFLTYFQNEAQLDKSGLPSDRFFAERPEGSVSTLKIQRTQQEDSAVYLCASSLAGTGGYEQYFGPGTRLTVT.